Presented here are 15 T cell receptor beta chains from one specimen sequenced in a study of T cells in Graves' hyperthyroidism and ophthalmopathy. RNA transcripts yielded amplified TCR beta CDR3 regions. When the TCR CDR3 underwent first-round RT-PCR, the HTBI primer set was used. From the multiplex PCR reads, TCRdb called clonotypes with MiXCR, one entry per CDR3 protein. Here the sample spans hundreds of thousands of distinct CDR3 sequences, around 22% being singletons. Sequences were obtained from blood. The receptors were gathered from a woman aged 25-40 years with Graves' ophthalmopathy.

This clonotype has ten or more counts. This chain connects TRBV6-4 to TRBJ1-1; D is possibly TRBD1 (6 bases). V gave up 3 bases and J gave up 4 bases, with 9 bases separating them. Germline-derived CDR1 and CDR2 are MRHNA and SNTAGT. This CDR3 is built from 13 residues. The CDR3 coding sequence is TGTGCCAGCAGTGAATTCAGGGGCACTGAAGCTTTCTTT. Translation: CASSEFRGTEAFF.

Only a few counts were recorded for this clonotype. The J gene is TRBJ2-3, the V gene TRBV6-2 or TRBV6-3; 12 nucleotides agree with TRBD2. J was trimmed by 0 bases and V by 2 bases; bases with no gene match: 6. The CDR3 contains 18 residues. In germline, CDR1 is MNHEY, CDR2 SVGEGT. The CDR3, as DNA: TGTGCCAGCAGTTACACGACTAGCGGGAGAGTGAGCACAGATACGCAGTATTTT. Translating it yields CASSYTTSGRVSTDTQYF.

The sample holds many counts of this clonotype. The chain recombines TRBV6-1 with TRBJ1-5, with TRBD1 matching over 8 bases. The J segment lost 4 bases and the V segment lost 6 bases, leaving 14 bases of the junction unmatched. The CDR3 is made up of 17 amino acids. Germline values: CDR1 MNHNS, CDR2 SASEGT. The CDR3 loop is CASRIIMDRAGNQPQHF. CDR3 in DNA: TGTGCCAGCAGGATCATAATGGACAGGGCAGGAAATCAGCCCCAGCATTTT.

This clonotype was counted at least ten times. Since a much larger clone is just one base distant, this may be a read error. This CDR3 reads CASSSKGHDIQYF. CDR3 DNA sequence: TGTGCCAGCAGTTCGAAGGGTCACGACATTCAGTACTTC. V and J are TRBV12-3 or TRBV12-4 and TRBJ2-4; D uncertain. The CDR3 is 13 residues long. The germline V and J ends were trimmed by 4 bases and 8 bases, with 12 bases remaining between them.

Ten or more counts support this clonotype. The rearrangement links TRBV6-5 to TRBJ2-2, with D unresolved. CDR1 and CDR2 from the germline V gene are MNHEY and SVGAGI. CDR3 length: 13 residues. V lost 0 bases and J lost 7, with 6 bases in between. Here the CDR3 DNA reads TGTGCCAGCAGTTACTCAATCGGCGGGGAGCTGTTTTTT. It encodes CASSYSIGGELFF.

This rearrangement joins TRBV5-6 to TRBJ2-7, with TRBD1 identical over 9 bases. The CDR3 totals 17 residues. The V and J ends lost 4 bases and 3 bases, in that order; junction bases with no gene match: 14. CDR1 and CDR2 (germline): SGHDT, YYEEEE. Here the CDR3 reads CASSGRRSGTGIYEQYF. CDR3 in DNA: TGTGCCAGCAGCGGGCGTCGCTCCGGGACAGGGATCTACGAGCAGTACTTC.

This clonotype was detected ten times or more. The chain employs TRBV11-2 and TRBJ2-4; D not resolved. Trimming took off 7 bases at V and 8 bases at J, with 15 bases between the two ends. Germline CDR1 is SGHAT and CDR2 is FQNNGV. CDR3 size: 13 residues. The CDR3 DNA is TGTGCCAGCACCGTTTCGGCTTCAGACATTCAGTACTTC. Translating gives CASTVSASDIQYF.

The V and J genes are TRBV15 and TRBJ2-7; D is perhaps TRBD2 (6 bases). The V gene lost 5 bases and the J gene lost 3 bases, with 11 bases spanning the gap. Germline lookup yields CDR1 LNHNV and CDR2 YYDKDF (reference sequence). The CDR3 extends over 13 amino acids. Written as DNA, the CDR3 is TGTGCCACCAGCGCGGGACGGCACTACGAGCAGTACTTC. Its translation is CATSAGRHYEQYF.

This clonotype showed up just a few times. This chain uses TRBV4-1 with TRBJ1-5; TRBD1 is a possible D gene (5 bases). Germline V gives CDR1 MGHRA, CDR2 YSYEKL. V lost 10 bases and J 6 bases, leaving 16 bases between the germline ends. The length of the CDR3 is 13 residues. CDR3 sequence (DNA): TGCGCCACCTCTCGGGGGAGGGGTCAGCCCCAGCATTTT. It translates to CATSRGRGQPQHF.

The chain combines TRBV5-1 with TRBJ1-2, with 7 positions matching TRBD1. The CDR3 has 15 amino acids. Germline V gene sequence: CDR1 SGHRS, CDR2 YFSETQ. V lost 3 bases and J lost 2; bases outside the gene matches: 7. The CDR3 loop is CASSSGQELNYGYTF. Written as DNA, the CDR3 is TGCGCCAGCAGCTCCGGACAGGAACTGAACTATGGCTACACCTTC.

This clonotype appeared a few times. The chain has TRBV14 and TRBJ2-7; D is unresolved. The ends were cut back, 0 bases at V and 3 bases at J, with 6 bases in the middle. Germline V gene sequence: CDR1 SGHDN, CDR2 FVKESK. This CDR3 is built from 13 residues. For the CDR3, the DNA is TGTGCCAGCAGCCAAGAAGTATTCTACGAGCAGTACTTC. Encoded protein: CASSQEVFYEQYF.

Many counts were recorded for this clonotype. The chain joins TRBV6-1 to TRBJ2-7, with TRBD1 matching 8 bases. The CDR3 sequence is 14 residues long. The V gene's germline CDR1 is MNHNS and CDR2 SASEGT. The J segment lost 6 bases and the V segment lost 4 bases, leaving 8 bases of the junction unmatched. The CDR3 nucleotides are TGTGCCAGCAGTGGCGGACAGGGCGGAGGCGAGCAGTACTTC. It specifies CASSGGQGGGEQYF.

The chain employs TRBV11-2 and TRBJ1-6; D is undetermined. The CDR3 totals 17 residues. Trimming cost V 5 bases and J 0 bases, with 14 bases left between them. Per the germline V gene, CDR1 is SGHAT and CDR2 is FQNNGV. The CDR3, as DNA: TGTGCCAGCAGCGGGCCAGGATTCGGCTCCTATAATTCACCCCTCCACTTT. This sequence encodes CASSGPGFGSYNSPLHF.

The chain carries TRBV7-8 and TRBJ2-7, with TRBD1 identical over 8 bases. This CDR3 comprises 15 residues. V was pared by 1 base and J by 4 bases, with 6 bases of the junction left unmatched. From germline, CDR1 is SGHVS and CDR2 FQNEAQ. DNA for the CDR3: TGTGCCAGCAGCTTAGGCCCCACAGGGGGATACGAGCAGTACTTC. The encoded protein is CASSLGPTGGYEQYF.

This clonotype came up many times. This chain joins TRBV6-5 and TRBJ1-2; a possible D gene is TRBD1 (6 bases). Germline CDR1 MNHEY, CDR2 SVGAGI. V lost 6 bases to trimming and J lost 1 base, with 12 bases between them. CDR3 length: 14 amino acids. This chain's CDR3 is CASRTTGNNYGYTF. The DNA of the CDR3 is TGTGCCAGCAGGACGACAGGCAATAACTATGGCTACACCTTC.